This T cell receptor (beta chain) was obtained from a study of cytomegalovirus exposure and HLA in healthy donors (TCRdb year 2017). In terms of the full investigation: An earlier analysis of several hundred of the donors reported approximately 290 Gb of sequence data and some 100 million unique TCR beta sequences from 190 million or so T cells. Roughly 5 DR-DQ haplotypes were handled as single units for association and clustering because linkage in the cohort was strong. Donor age, sex, ethnicity and CMV serostatus were compiled together with the repertoire data. The study aimed to test whether signatures of past pathogen exposure could be identified by cataloging public T cell receptors. Typing coverage differed by locus: A, B, C, DRB1 and DQB1 were typed in about 629-640 donors, DQA1 in about 500, DPA1 in approximately 600, and DPB1 in approximately 450. The later analysis used no new phenotypic data to find candidate immune exposures, relying instead on TCR beta sequences and their occurrence across donors. Of the 398 genotyped donors, approximately 81% were placed in the genetic ancestry cluster associated with self-reported Caucasian donors. Both class I and class II loci were covered by HLA typing, at four-digit resolution. In an earlier analysis of more than 550 of the donors, high-throughput TCR beta sequencing was used to judge whether each TCR beta V gene segment behaved as functional or pseudogenic. To predict cytomegalovirus infection status, the study combined high-throughput TCR immunosequencing, statistical association of individual TCRs with disease status, and machine learning. Genome-wide SNP genotypes for about 65% of the roughly 700 donors were used in a later genetic analysis, which treated that subset as a discovery cohort. The T cell repertoires of 666 subjects were profiled by immunosequencing and related to cytomegalovirus serostatus. All discovery cohort repertoires had been generated using a single sequencing platform. Among some 410 genotyped donors of the cohort, an average of approximately 250,000 unique TCR beta nucleotide sequences were sequenced per donor, roughly 20% of them non-productive. To study patterns of TCR occurrence, a later analysis re-analyzed previously published TCR beta repertoires from 666 donors and added high-resolution HLA genotyping. Roughly 300 gigabases of sequencing data and approximately 80 million unique TCR sequences were included in an early release covering roughly 600 HLA-typed donors. Along with the approximately 700-subject first cohort, a separate validation cohort of more than 90 different subjects was used. Study-level results and caveats: While some public TCRs were present in many individuals, most TCR sequences turned up only very rarely across donors. Most CMV-associated TCR beta chains appeared to be HLA-restricted in a later analysis, and the HLA associations seemed to be driven largely by CMV exposure. The authors suggested that the approach could potentially be extended to other disease states and immunological phenotypes. For the cohort, immune exposure information was limited to CMV serostatus. In an earlier analysis of more than 450 of the donors, most TCR beta V segments were observed in productive rearrangements about 87% or about 30% of the time, broadly matching IMGT annotations. In a later analysis, TCR association rates were found to vary across HLA loci, with the most associated TCRs seen for DRB1 alleles and the fewest for HLA-C alleles. Because counts were too low, more than 15 rarely observed V segments, including chromosome 9 orphons, were excluded from the earlier analysis of 587 of the donors. Assigning TCR associations to individual alleles was difficult when HLA alleles, especially DR and DQ, strongly co-occurred. This cohort had only TCR beta chains sequenced, and the lack of alpha or paired-chain data limited which features could be detected. The study gave a list of 150 to 200 TCR beta chains associated with cytomegalovirus. The classifier was reported to diagnose cytomegalovirus status with high specificity and sensitivity in both the original cohort and the validation cohort. Some IMGT-functional V segments, including TRBV6-2 and TRBV6-3, could not be distinguished by the 87-base-pair reads and were therefore excluded. In vitro tests confirmed that a few of the cytomegalovirus-associated TCR beta chains recognize cytomegalovirus antigens. A cluster of highly shared sequence variants was judged likely to represent a technical artifact of the sequencing pipeline. In a later analysis, several top co-occurrence clusters were reported to appear linked to parvovirus B19, influenza, CMV and Epstein-Barr virus. Sequencing depth was assumed to be roughly uniform across donors in the presence/absence analyses, though that assumption may not hold. Compared with equally common non-associated chains, HLA-associated TCR beta chains in a later analysis were more clonally expanded and had lower generation probabilities. HLA typing was unavailable for some donors at each locus, so association tests used only the typed subset. A later genetic analysis reported fewer N-insertions in productive TCRs among donors in an Asian-associated ancestry cluster than the approximately 670-donor mean. Linkage disequilibrium might explain the correlated functional status among segregating V segments, but an unknown experimental factor could not be ruled out. In a later genetic analysis, a missense DCLRE1C variant was associated with V-gene and J-gene trimming of TCR beta chains, and the association was replicated in an independent cohort. In a later analysis, some 18,000 TCR beta sequences were associated with specific HLA alleles at a false discovery rate of 0.05. A further reported finding was that TCR beta sequences accurately predicted the HLA-A and HLA-B alleles for most subjects in the first cohort.

The library was made by the immunoSEQ multiplex PCR assay. For the multiplex PCR, a mixture combining 60 forward primers for TCR Vbeta segments and 13 reverse primers for TCR Jbeta segments was used. The CDR3 region of rearranged TCR beta genes was amplified from genomic DNA with a multiplex PCR assay. The Illumina HiSeq System was used to sequence the amplified TCR beta libraries as 87-base-pair reads. In the original analysis: In a later analysis, some 80 million unique TCR beta chains were counted across the 500 to 850 repertoires, and roughly 11 million of these chains were shared by at least two donors. Raw reads were error-corrected and collapsed into unique sequences with a nearest-neighbor algorithm that merged closely related sequences to remove PCR and sequencing errors. V, D and J gene segments were assigned by aligning CDR3 sequences to IMGT reference sequences. For a sequence to be retained, a match of at least six nucleotides was required to both a V gene segment and a J gene segment. A rearrangement counted as productive if the CDR3 had no stop codons and remained in frame with V and J, and every other rearrangement counted as non-productive. CDR3 was defined by IMGT convention, running from the second conserved V-encoded cysteine to the conserved J-encoded phenylalanine. The earlier analysis of 500 to 600 of the donors excluded sequences that lacked an unambiguous match to a single V gene segment. An earlier analysis of a few hundred of the donors called V segments functional above 56.7% productive rearrangements and segregating when the between-donor standard deviation exceeded 5%. A statistical classification framework was developed to diagnose cytomegalovirus status using the catalog of TCR beta chain sequences. In a later analysis, V and J genes were assigned by comparing TCR nucleotide sequences against IMGT/GENE-DB human TR gene sequences. In a later analysis, CDR3 sequences and most-parsimonious VDJ recombination scenarios were assigned using the TCRdist pipeline. In a later analysis, every TCR beta chain was defined by the combination of its CDR3 amino acid sequence and its V-gene family, and reads without a unique V-gene family were dropped. To address suspected cross-contamination and a sequencing artifact, a later analysis removed some 620 highly shared, low-generation-probability nucleotide sequences. In a later analysis, a clonal expansion index for each public chain was calculated from normalized within-repertoire ranks of inferred template counts. Generation probabilities in a later analysis came from a VDJ recombination model fitted to out-of-frame rearrangements, and those results were checked against IGoR. Hypergeometric tests were used in a later analysis to score TCR-TCR, TCR-HLA and TCR-CMV co-occurrence, with a repertoire-size bias correction applied to the TCR pairs. A later analysis estimated false discovery rates by permuting HLA or CMV assignments 20 times. In a later analysis, co-occurring TCRs were grouped using DBSCAN, and TCRdist sequence similarity was added for clustering within HLA-allele-positive subsets. Repertoires with fewer than 30,000 or more than 120,000 public chains were left out of co-occurrence clustering, as were several repertoires with anomalous nucleotide sharing. TCRdb holds this immuneACCESS table with in-frame rearrangements only. Some clones are missing; in checked studies, unresolved V genes explain under half, and the rest has no known cause. That table gives V, J and clone size, and the DNA gave D and trimming. The sample has some 69,000 clones on record, approximately 70% of them singletons. Of the sample, about 14% falls within the top ten clones.

At the junction V is shortened by 2 bases and J by 7 bases, with 9 bases in between. From the cysteine through the phenylalanine, the CDR3 covers 12 amino acids. CDR3 DNA is the only sequence kept; it has 36 bases, read in frame from the first base. Reading the germline V gene (reference sequence) gives CDR1 GTSNPN and CDR2 SVGIG. This clone was recorded only once. Which antigen it targets is not known. No base qualities exist here, and no much larger clone lies one base off it. The cohort was made up of roughly 670 healthy bone marrow donors. All cohort members were sampled while nominally healthy, although unrecorded immune exposures were likely present. The donor was CMV seropositive and belonged to the group of 250 to 300 seropositive cohort members. Every donor gave a peripheral blood sample, and the peripheral blood mononuclear cells from that sample were used for TCR beta sequencing. Genomic DNA extraction from the blood cell samples was performed with the Qiagen DNeasy Blood Extraction Kit.

The receptor comes from a male donor in good health and CMV-seropositive. The sample was PBMCs. The chain joins TRBV30 to TRBJ1-3; the best D guess is TRBD1, with 5 bases matching. Here the CDR3 is given as CAWSPAGNTIYF. The DNA is as follows: TGTGCCTGGAGTCCCGCAGGGAACACCATATATTTT.